This T cell receptor (beta chain) is drawn from a study of T cells in Graves' hyperthyroidism and ophthalmopathy. Study-level results: Most expanded thyroid clonotypes above 0.001 recurred in blood. The model predicted ophthalmopathy a median around 6.5 months before onset. A 13 V-J model separated ophthalmopathy from stable hyperthyroidism.

Criteria for exclusion of patients were uncontrolled infection, other autoimmune disease, pregnancy or lactation. Researchers took RNA transcripts and amplified the TCR beta CDR3 regions from them. The TCR CDR3 first-round RT-PCR relied on the HTBI primer set. TCRdb re-analysed the multiplex PCR reads in MiXCR, keeping a single row per CDR3 protein. The sample has 500,000 to 750,000 distinct CDR3 sequences; roughly 50% are singletons. There are a few counts of this clonotype. Its target is not known. Germline CDR1 is SEHNR and CDR2 is FQNEAQ (reference sequence). V was pared by 2 bases and J by 3 bases, with 11 bases between. The CDR3 is 14 amino acids.

The source of this sequence is a woman aged 18-35 years with Graves' hyperthyroidism. The rearrangement joins TRBV7-9 to TRBJ2-7, with a weak D call TRBD2 (5 bases). Specimen: peripheral blood or thyroid tissue (not recorded which). The CDR3 spells CASSLQERGYEQYF. The CDR3 DNA reads TGTGCCAGCAGCTTACAGGAACGGGGCTACGAGCAGTACTTC.